The 22 T cell receptor beta chains in this list originate from one sample, sequenced in a study of T cells in Graves' hyperthyroidism and ophthalmopathy (dated by TCRdb to the late 2010s). The library was obtained by multiplex PCR. The sample was run on an Illumina HiSeq 2000. Amplification of TCR beta CDR3 regions was carried out from RNA transcripts. The TCR CDR3 was subjected to a first round of RT-PCR using the HTBI primer set and the Qiagen OneStep RT-PCR kit. The raw public data were reprocessed by TCRdb itself: fastp quality trimming at Q25, MiXCR clonotype calling, in-frame beta chains only. CDR3 protein duplicates are merged, each entry listing the most common genes and DNA. In all, the sample holds 150,000 or so distinct CDR3 sequences, and over 20% of those were seen once. The top ten constitute more than 65% of the sample. Sequencing was done on a sample of blood. These receptor sequences come from a woman between 45 and 60 years old with Graves' hyperthyroidism that later progressed to Graves' ophthalmopathy.

The rearrangement joins TRBV27 to TRBJ1-1, with D uncertain. The germline V and J ends were trimmed by 5 bases and 4 bases, with 17 bases remaining between them. CDR3 size: 15 residues. Germline CDR1 reads MNHEY; CDR2 reads SMNVEV (reference sequence). CDR3 region: CASSPPPDWGTEAFF. In DNA form, the CDR3 reads TGTGCCAGCAGTCCTCCCCCCGACTGGGGCACTGAAGCTTTCTTT.

There are many counts of this clonotype. The rearrangement uses TRBV5-1 and TRBJ2-3, with D uncertain. The CDR3 is 15 amino acids. The V and J ends lost 0 bases and 0 bases respectively, with 8 bases between them. Germline assignment: CDR1 SGHRS and CDR2 YFSETQ. CDR3 amino acids: CASSLGPTSTDTQYF. CDR3 DNA sequence: TGCGCCAGCAGCTTGGGACCGACTAGCACAGATACGCAGTATTTT. The full variable domain, in which reference TRBV5-1 and TRBJ2-3 provide the parts outside the CDR3, is KAGVTQTPRYLIKTRGQQVTLSCSPISGHRSVSWYQQTPGQGLQFLFEYFSETQRNKGNFPGRFSGRQFSNSRSEMNVSTLELGDSALYLCASSLGPTSTDTQYFGPGTRLTVL.

This clonotype was observed many times. The chain links TRBV3-1 to TRBJ1-2; D possibly corresponds to TRBD1 (6 bases). This CDR3 spans 13 amino acids. Germline V lookup: CDR1 LGHDT, CDR2 YNNKEL (reference sequence). The ends were cut back, 4 bases at V and 4 bases at J, with 10 bases in the middle. Written as DNA, the CDR3 is TGTGCCAGCAGCCCGGGGGCCGGCTATGGCTACACCTTC. As protein: CASSPGAGYGYTF. Supplemented by reference TRBV3-1 and TRBJ1-2, the full variable domain reads DTAVSQTPKYLVTQMGNDKSIKCEQNLGHDTMYWYKQDSKKFLKIMFSYNNKELIINETVPNRFSPKSPDKAHLNLHINSLELGDSAVYFCASSPGAGYGYTFGSGTRLTVV.

This clonotype appeared a few times. CDR3 sequence reads: CASSLDGLGLTKNIQYF. CDR3 nucleotides: TGTGCCAGCAGCTTAGATGGTCTGGGGTTAACCAAAAACATTCAGTACTTC. The rearrangement uses TRBV11-2 and TRBJ2-4; D is ambiguous. Germline loops: CDR1 SGHAT, CDR2 FQNNGV. V lost 0 bases and J 2 bases, leaving 14 bases between the germline ends. The CDR3 is made up of 17 amino acids.

This clonotype occurred once. Since a much larger clone is just one base distant, this may be a read error. The chain combines TRBV5-1 with TRBJ1-1; TRBD1 matches 10 bases. This CDR3 is 14 amino acids long. Germline V CDR1 and CDR2: SGHRS, YFSETQ. Trimming took 4 bases from V and 3 from J; bases not matched to a gene: 3. Here the CDR3 DNA reads TGCGCCAGCAGCCGGGACAGGGGTGACACTGAAGCTTTCTTT. Protein: CASSRDRGDTEAFF.

The rearrangement uses TRBV6-1 and TRBJ1-2; 8 nucleotides line up with TRBD1. In germline, CDR1 is MNHNS, CDR2 SASEGT. With 6 bases clipped from V and 2 bases from J, the junction kept 8 bases outside the gene matches. The length of the CDR3 is 15 residues. This CDR3 is CASSSRRTGNYGYTF. For the CDR3, the DNA is TGTGCCAGCAGCTCCAGAAGGACAGGGAACTATGGCTACACCTTC.

This clonotype was seen repeatedly, ten times or more. V and J are TRBV5-1 and TRBJ2-7; D gene ambiguous. Trimming removed 6 bases from V and 6 bases from J, with 13 bases in between. CDR3 size: 12 residues. Germline V lookup: CDR1 SGHRS, CDR2 YFSETQ. The CDR3, as DNA: TGCGCCAGCATTGTACCCCCCGGCGAGCAGTACTTC. Translating it yields CASIVPPGEQYF. Full variable domain (rest looked up from reference TRBV5-1 and TRBJ2-7): KAGVTQTPRYLIKTRGQQVTLSCSPISGHRSVSWYQQTPGQGLQFLFEYFSETQRNKGNFPGRFSGRQFSNSRSEMNVSTLELGDSALYLCASIVPPGEQYFGPGTRLTVT.

This clonotype was picked up many times. This rearrangement joins TRBV30 to TRBJ2-7, with a possible D match to TRBD1 (6 bases). Trimming stripped 3 bases from V and 4 bases from J, with 13 bases between. The CDR3 extends over 13 amino acids. The germline V gene encodes CDR1 GTSNPN and CDR2 SVGIG (reference sequence). CDR3 region: CAWSGQGLYEQYF. The CDR3 DNA sequence: TGTGCCTGGAGCGGGCAGGGGCTTTACGAGCAGTACTTC.

This clonotype was detected ten times or more. The chain is built from TRBV20-1 and TRBJ1-2; 7 bases are a match to TRBD1. Trimming cost V 6 bases and J 7 bases; bases outside gene matches: 17. Germline CDR1 and CDR2: DFQATT and SNEGSKA (reference sequence). This CDR3 contains 15 residues. The CDR3 protein is CSATDDRAQRGGYTF. The CDR3 nucleotides are TGCAGTGCCACAGACGACAGGGCCCAAAGGGGTGGCTACACCTTC.

The gene calls are TRBV28 and TRBJ1-5; the D gene is possibly TRBD1 (6 bases). The CDR3 is 14 residues long. Germline V lookup: CDR1 MDHEN, CDR2 SYDVKM. The germline V and J ends were trimmed by 2 bases and 7 bases, with 12 bases remaining between them. CDR3 DNA: TGTGCCAGCAGTTTAAGGGGGGACGTACAGCCCCAGCATTTT. Its protein is CASSLRGDVQPQHF.

The gene calls are TRBV10-3 and TRBJ1-4, with TRBD1 matching over 8 bases. V lost 6 bases to trimming and J lost 3 bases; unmatched junction nucleotides: 0. In germline, CDR1 is ENHRY, CDR2 SYGVKD. The CDR3 has 13 residues. DNA for the CDR3: TGTGCCATCAGGGGACAGGCTAATGAAAAACTGTTTTTT. This gives the protein CAIRGQANEKLFF.

This clonotype was observed many times. The V and J genes are TRBV20-1 and TRBJ1-2; TRBD1 aligns across 7 bases. The germline gives CDR1 DFQATT, CDR2 SNEGSKA (reference sequence). The trim removed 0 bases at V and 2 bases at J, leaving 0 bases unmatched. CDR3 length: 13 amino acids. The CDR3 reads CSAREGQNYGYTF. The CDR3 DNA is TGCAGTGCTAGAGAGGGACAGAACTATGGCTACACCTTC.

This clonotype has at least ten counts. The chain is built from TRBV18 and TRBJ2-7; TRBD2 aligns across 10 bases. This CDR3 comprises 15 residues. The germline gives CDR1 KGHSH, CDR2 LQKENI. Trimming took 1 base from V and 5 from J; bases not matched to a gene: 5. CDR3 residues: CASSPLAGGINEQYF. In DNA, the CDR3 is TGTGCCAGCTCACCACTAGCGGGAGGAATCAACGAGCAGTACTTC. The full variable domain, completed using reference TRBV18 and TRBJ2-7, is NAGVMQNPRHLVRRRGQEARLRCSPMKGHSHVYWYRQLPEEGLKFMVYLQKENIIDESGMPKERFSAEFPKEGPSILRIQQVVRGDSAAYFCASSPLAGGINEQYFGPGTRLTVT.

This clonotype was seen more than once but under ten times. The gene calls are TRBV19 and TRBJ1-1, with a tentative D call TRBD1 (5 bases). The V end was cut by 7 bases, the J end by 5 bases, with 17 bases between. Per the germline V gene, CDR1 is LNHDA and CDR2 is SQIVND (reference sequence). CDR3 length: 14 amino acids. The CDR3 loop reads CASTPGRLETEAFF. The CDR3 DNA is TGTGCCAGTACCCCGGGGCGATTGGAGACTGAAGCTTTCTTT.

This clonotype has a handful of counts. This sequence joins TRBV5-1 and TRBJ1-1, with D tentatively TRBD1 (5 bases). Germline CDR1 reads SGHRS; CDR2 reads YFSETQ. This CDR3 region has 15 residues. V lost 0 bases, J lost 5 bases, and 14 bases lay in between. The CDR3 spells CASSLVTGTSTEAFF. The CDR3 nucleotides read TGCGCCAGCAGCTTGGTTACAGGAACGAGTACTGAAGCTTTCTTT.

The chain has TRBV6-2 or TRBV6-3 and TRBJ1-1; 10 positions agree with TRBD1. The CDR3 is 12 amino acids. In germline, CDR1 is MNHEY, CDR2 SVGEGT. The ends lost 8 bases at V and 4 bases at J; junction bases unmatched: 1. For the CDR3, the DNA is TGTGCCAGCCGACAGGGGGCCACTGAAGCTTTCTTT. Its translation: CASRQGATEAFF.

The table lists this clonotype with a few counts. The chain joins TRBV28 to TRBJ1-4, with D hard to call. Per germline, CDR1 MDHEN and CDR2 SYDVKM. Trimming removed 4 bases at V and 0 bases at J, with 9 bases between. The CDR3 consists of 15 residues. The CDR3 nucleotides are TGTGCCAGCAGTTCCCCTGACGCAACTAATGAAAAACTGTTTTTT. It yields the protein CASSSPDATNEKLFF.

This clonotype appeared a few times. This chain joins TRBV12-3 or TRBV12-4 and TRBJ2-7, with 7 bases fitting TRBD1. This CDR3 is 15 amino acids long. The V gene end was trimmed by 5 bases and the J gene end by 2 bases; junction bases not matched to a gene: 9. The CDR3 sequence is CASSNGGQPPYEQYF. Here the CDR3 DNA reads TGTGCCAGCAGTAATGGGGGACAGCCGCCCTACGAGCAGTACTTC.

This clonotype was observed a handful of times. This chain links TRBV28 with TRBJ2-5; 7 bases match TRBD2. Germline loops: CDR1 MDHEN, CDR2 SYDVKM. This CDR3 region has 16 residues. J gave up 0 bases and V 5 bases, and 9 bases lay outside the gene matches. CDR3 coding DNA: TGTGCCAGCAGTGGCCGCGGGGGAGAGTACCAAGAGACCCAGTACTTC. Translation gives CASSGRGGEYQETQYF.

This clonotype was detected only a few times. This chain joins TRBV12-3 or TRBV12-4 and TRBJ1-3; no reliable D call. Between the trimmed V and J ends, which lost 5 bases and 4 bases, there was a span of 21 bases. The CDR3 totals 17 residues. The CDR3 spells CASSPRWGKGMGNTIYF. CDR3 DNA sequence: TGTGCCAGCAGTCCTCGTTGGGGTAAAGGGATGGGAAACACCATATATTTT.

This clonotype occurred a few times. J is TRBJ1-1 and V is TRBV18; D possibly corresponds to TRBD1 (5 bases). Germline CDR1 reads KGHSH; CDR2 reads LQKENI. CDR3 length: 14 residues. Trimming took off 5 bases at V and 7 bases at J, with 17 bases between the two ends. CDR3 DNA sequence: TGTGCCAGCTCAATCACTCCAGGGACCCTTGAAGCTTTCTTT. Amino acids: CASSITPGTLEAFF.

The rearrangement uses TRBV6-1 and TRBJ1-2; 8 bases line up with TRBD1. In germline, CDR1 is MNHNS, CDR2 SASEGT. The trim removed 8 bases at V and 4 bases at J, leaving 9 bases unmatched. The CDR3 totals 14 residues. The CDR3 bases are TGTGCCAGCTCGTTCACCGGGACAGGCTATGGCTACACCTTC. This gives the protein CASSFTGTGYGYTF.